The rows below give T cell receptor beta chains drawn from one sample of a study of blood T cell repertoires in COVID-19. The table came from immunoSEQ multiplex PCR; TCRdb's copy has only in-frame clones and leaves some out. The sample yields roughly 260,000 clones, 79% seen once. Sequenced input: peripheral blood. The receptor set was obtained from a woman in her forties with active or convalescent COVID-19. CDR3s include the opening cysteine and the closing phenylalanine or tryptophan. A D gene is named only where the DNA matches it firmly. Where a row states a size, it is once, few, many or the class of an expanded clone; other rows omit it.

d_call clone_size j_call v_call cdr3_nt cdr3_aa
- - TRBJ1-1 TRBV5-1 TGCGCCAGCAGCTCGGGACACCTGTCGAACACTGAAGCTTTCTTT CASSSGHLSNTEAFF
TRBD1 - TRBJ1-6 TRBV11-2 TGTGCCAGCAGATCCTCCGGGACAGGGGGCCTATCACCCCTCCACTTT CASRSSGTGGLSPLHF
- - TRBJ1-2 TRBV5-4 TGTGCCAGCAGCCTAAGCGGCTATGGCTACACCTTC CASSLSGYGYTF
- - TRBJ1-6 TRBV28 TGTGCCAGCAGTTTGCCAGGGGAACGTTCTTCACCCCTCCACTTT CASSLPGERSSPLHF
- - TRBJ2-1 TRBV28 TGTGCCAGCAGTTTAGGGACTCGAAGCTCCTACAATGAGCAGTTCTTC CASSLGTRSSYNEQFF
TRBD1 - TRBJ1-4 TRBV3-1/TRBV3-2 TGTGCCAGCAGCCCCTCATACGAGGGGGCTTGGGAAAAACTGTTTTTT CASSPSYEGAWEKLFF
- - TRBJ1-2 TRBV5-5 TGTGCCAGCAGCTTGGCAGGGGATGCTAACTATGGCTACACCTTC CASSLAGDANYGYTF
TRBD1 - TRBJ1-2 TRBV25-1 TGTGCCAGCAGTGCGTATGGGCCAGGGGGCAGCTATGGCTACACCTTC CASSAYGPGGSYGYTF
TRBD1 - TRBJ1-2 TRBV6-4 TGTGCCAGCAGTCCCAAGGGGGCAGTCCGTGGCTACACCTTC CASSPKGAVRGYTF
- - TRBJ1-1 TRBV10-3 TGTGCCATCAGTGGGGACATGAACACTGAAGCTTTCTTT CAISGDMNTEAFF
TRBD1 - TRBJ1-1 TRBV28 TGTGCCAGCAGTTTATACAGGGGGCTGGTGAACACTGAAGCTTTCTTT CASSLYRGLVNTEAFF
- - TRBJ1-1 TRBV5-5 TGTGCCAGCAGCTTGGGGGCAGGGGACGGCACTGAAGCTTTCTTT CASSLGAGDGTEAFF
- - TRBJ1-4 TRBV14 TGTGCCAGCAGCCAAAACGCCGGGGGTACAACTAATGAAAAACTGTTTTTT CASSQNAGGTTNEKLFF
- few TRBJ1-2 TRBV5-6 TGTGCCAGCAGCTTTGGGTCCAGCCAGGGGTACTATGGCTACACCTTC CASSFGSSQGYYGYTF
- - TRBJ1-5 TRBV5-1 TGCGCCAGCAGGAGCGGAAGTAGCAACCAGCCCCAGCATTTT CASRSGSSNQPQHF
- - TRBJ2-2 TRBV19 TGTGCTGGGGGGTCAAACACCGGGGAGCTGTTTTTT CAGGSNTGELFF
TRBD1 - TRBJ1-1 TRBV5-1 TGCGCCAGCAGCCTGAGAGACAGGGCGAACACTGAAGCTTTCTTT CASSLRDRANTEAFF
TRBD1 - TRBJ2-1 TRBV11-3 TGTGCCAGCAGCTTGGGACAGAGCTCCTACAATGAGCAGTTCTTC CASSLGQSSYNEQFF
- - TRBJ1-3 TRBV15 TGTGCCACCAGCAGAGATCGGGGTCAGTCTGGAAACACCATATATTTT CATSRDRGQSGNTIYF
TRBD1 - TRBJ1-2 TRBV2 TGTGCCAGCAGTGAAGCTATTAGACTGGGACAGTTCTATGGCTACACCTTC CASSEAIRLGQFYGYTF
- - TRBJ1-2 TRBV7-9 TGTGCCAGCAGCCGCCTGTCCGAGTACTATGGCTACACCTTC CASSRLSEYYGYTF
- - TRBJ2-3 TRBV11-2 TGTGCCAGCAGCTTACGAATTACAGGGCCTCTAGATACGCAGTATTTT CASSLRITGPLDTQYF
- - TRBJ2-7 TRBV10-2 TGCGCCAGCAGGGACAACTCCTACGAGCAGTACTTC CASRDNSYEQYF
- - TRBJ1-5 TRBV7-2 TGTGCCAGCAGCTTAGCCTCTGGGCGGCCCCAGCATTTT CASSLASGRPQHF
- - TRBJ1-1 TRBV28 TGTGCCAGCAGCCAACCGACAGATATGAACACTGAAGCTTTCTTT CASSQPTDMNTEAFF
- once TRBJ2-5 TRBV18 TGTGCCAGCTCACTTTTGCAGGGGCGCGAGACCCAGTACTTC CASSLLQGRETQYF
- once TRBJ1-2 TRBV21-1 TGTGCCAGCAGCAAAGTGAGAGGGAGATCGATTGGCTACACCTTC CASSKVRGRSIGYTF
TRBD1 - TRBJ1-3 TRBV5-1 TGCGCCAGCAGCCGGGACAGGGCCGTAACTGGAAACACCATATATTTT CASSRDRAVTGNTIYF